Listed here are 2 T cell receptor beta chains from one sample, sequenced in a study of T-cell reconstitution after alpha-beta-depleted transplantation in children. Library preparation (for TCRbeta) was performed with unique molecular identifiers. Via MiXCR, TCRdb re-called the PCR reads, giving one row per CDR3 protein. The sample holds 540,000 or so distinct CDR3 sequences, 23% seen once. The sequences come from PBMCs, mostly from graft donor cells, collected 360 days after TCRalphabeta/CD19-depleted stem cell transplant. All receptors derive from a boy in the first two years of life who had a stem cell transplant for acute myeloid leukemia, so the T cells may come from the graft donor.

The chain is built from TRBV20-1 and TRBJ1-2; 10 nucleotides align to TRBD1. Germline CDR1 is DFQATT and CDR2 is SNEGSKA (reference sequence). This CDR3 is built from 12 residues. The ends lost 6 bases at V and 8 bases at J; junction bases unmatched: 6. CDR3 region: CSAPGQGNGYTF. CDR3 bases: TGCAGTGCCCCGGGACAGGGGAACGGCTACACCTTC.

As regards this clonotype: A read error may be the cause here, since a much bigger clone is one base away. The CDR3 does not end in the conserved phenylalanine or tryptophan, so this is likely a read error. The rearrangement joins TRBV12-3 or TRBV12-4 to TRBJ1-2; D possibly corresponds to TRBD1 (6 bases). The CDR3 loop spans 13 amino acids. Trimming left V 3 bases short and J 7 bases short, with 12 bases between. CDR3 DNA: TGTGCCAGCAGTTTGGCAGGGGTCGGTGGCTACACCTAC. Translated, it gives CASSLAGVGGYTY.